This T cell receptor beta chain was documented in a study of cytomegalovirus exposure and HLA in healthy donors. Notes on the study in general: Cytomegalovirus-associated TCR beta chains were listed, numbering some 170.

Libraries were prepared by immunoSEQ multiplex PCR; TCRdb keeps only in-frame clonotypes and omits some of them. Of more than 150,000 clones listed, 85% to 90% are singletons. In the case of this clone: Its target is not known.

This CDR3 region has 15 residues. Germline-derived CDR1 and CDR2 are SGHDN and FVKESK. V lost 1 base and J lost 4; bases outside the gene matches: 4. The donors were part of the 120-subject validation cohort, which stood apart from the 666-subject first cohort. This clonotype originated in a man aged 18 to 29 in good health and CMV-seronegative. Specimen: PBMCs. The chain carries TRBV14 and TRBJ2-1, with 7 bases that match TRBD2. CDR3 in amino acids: CASSQVSGFYNEQFF. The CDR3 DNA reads TGTGCCAGCAGCCAAGTTAGCGGGTTTTACAATGAGCAGTTCTTC.